This is a list of T cell receptor beta chains from one sample in a study of T-cell reconstitution after alpha-beta-depleted transplantation in children. TCRdb analysed the PCR reads with MiXCR anew, one entry per CDR3 protein. The profile shows roughly 420,000 distinct CDR3 sequences, 15% to 20% of them singletons. Material: PBMCs, mostly from graft donor cells, obtained 360 days after TCRalphabeta/CD19-depleted stem cell transplant. These receptors all come from a boy younger than two who had a stem cell transplant for Wiskott-Aldrich syndrome, so the T cells may come from the graft donor. The CDR3 runs from the conserved cysteine through the conserved F or W. Each record gives: J gene, clone size, V gene, D gene, CDR3 length, CDR3 protein, CDR3 DNA. D genes are given only for firm matches. Clone size appears in some rows only: once, few, many, or a class for an expanded clone.

>TRBJ2-7|NA|TRBV10-3|NA|12
CAIRTPNYEQYF
TGTGCCATCAGAACCCCCAATTACGAGCAGTACTTC
>TRBJ2-7|few|TRBV5-5|NA|14
CASSATVFSYEQYF
TGTGCCAGCAGCGCGACAGTATTCTCCTACGAGCAGTACTTC
>TRBJ2-3|few|TRBV12-3/TRBV12-4|TRBD2|16
CASSWTGGGQTDTQYF
TGTGCCAGCAGTTGGACGGGGGGAGGGCAAACAGATACGCAGTATTTT
>TRBJ2-1|NA|TRBV2|NA|14
CASSVEGGKGEQFF
TGTGCCAGCAGTGTTGAGGGGGGTAAGGGTGAGCAGTTCTTC
>TRBJ2-1|NA|TRBV7-9|TRBD2|15
CASSSGLVHYNEQFF
TGTGCCAGCAGCTCCGGACTAGTTCACTACAATGAGCAGTTCTTC
>TRBJ2-5|NA|TRBV19|TRBD1|15
CASSIDRGTQETQYF
TGTGCCAGTAGTATCGACAGGGGGACTCAGGAGACCCAGTACTTC
>TRBJ2-7|NA|TRBV20-1|NA|13
CSARDRRVYEQYF
TGCAGTGCTAGAGATCGACGGGTCTACGAGCAGTACTTC
>TRBJ1-2|NA|TRBV16|NA|14
CASSQSGINYGYTF
TGTGCCAGCAGCCAATCCGGTATAAACTATGGCTACACCTTC
>TRBJ2-7|few|TRBV3-1|NA|15
CASSRGPGPRYEQYF
TGTGCCAGCAGCCGAGGTCCGGGCCCCCGCTACGAGCAGTACTTC
>TRBJ2-1|NA|TRBV29-1|NA|11
CSVGVANEQFF
TGCAGCGTTGGGGTTGCCAATGAGCAGTTCTTC
>TRBJ2-3|many|TRBV12-3/TRBV12-4|NA|12
CASSLVVTTQYF
TGTGCCAGCAGTTTAGTCGTAACTACGCAGTATTTT
>TRBJ2-1|few|TRBV29-1|TRBD2|13
CSVASGRDNEQFF
TGCAGCGTTGCTAGCGGGAGGGACAATGAGCAGTTCTTC
>TRBJ2-1|few|TRBV5-1|NA|11
CASSLAGEKFF
TGCGCCAGCAGCTTGGCTGGTGAGAAGTTCTTC
>TRBJ2-1|few|TRBV7-6|NA|14
CASSFGHYPNEQFF
TGTGCCAGCAGCTTTGGCCATTACCCTAATGAGCAGTTCTTC
>TRBJ2-5|NA|TRBV20-1|TRBD1|13
CSVGTGKKETQYF
TGCAGTGTGGGGACAGGGAAAAAAGAGACCCAGTACTTC
>TRBJ2-2|few|TRBV21-1|NA|16
CASSIQRCPNTGELFF
TGTGCCAGCAGCATACAGAGGTGTCCGAACACCGGGGAGCTGTTTTTT
>TRBJ2-7|NA|TRBV7-9|NA|13
CASSHGNSYEQYF
TGTGCCAGCAGCCACGGGAATTCCTACGAGCAGTACTTC
>TRBJ1-6|few|TRBV12-3/TRBV12-4|NA|12
CASSLQNSPLHF
TGTGCCAGCAGTTTACAGAATTCACCCCTCCACTTT
>TRBJ1-5|few|TRBV4-1|NA|14
CASSQDEGIQPQHF
TGCGCCAGCAGCCAAGATGAGGGTATTCAGCCCCAGCATTTT
>TRBJ2-1|few|TRBV10-3|TRBD2|15
CAISARLAGRNEQFF
TGTGCCATCAGTGCAAGGCTAGCGGGACGGAATGAGCAGTTCTTC
>TRBJ2-3|few|TRBV7-2|TRBD1|15
CASSLGGTGGDTQYF
TGTGCCAGCAGCTTAGGGGGGACAGGGGGGGATACGCAGTATTTT
>TRBJ2-7|NA|TRBV10-2|NA|14
CASSESWGMYEQYF
TGCGCCAGCAGTGAGTCTTGGGGTATGTACGAGCAGTACTTC
>TRBJ2-7|few|TRBV4-2|NA|13
CASSQAISYEQYF
TGTGCCAGCAGCCAAGCAATCTCCTACGAGCAGTACTTC
>TRBJ2-7|NA|TRBV12-3/TRBV12-4|TRBD1|16
CASSLETPGQGTEQYF
TGTGCCAGCAGTTTAGAAACACCGGGACAGGGGACCGAGCAGTACTTC
>TRBJ2-3|few|TRBV4-1|NA|16
CASSNPLAGRADTQYF
TGCGCCAGCAGCAACCCGTTGGCGGGGCGGGCAGATACGCAGTATTTT
>TRBJ2-7|NA|TRBV2|NA|11
CASSEFGLEYF
TGTGCCAGCAGTGAATTTGGGTTGGAGTACTTC
>TRBJ2-5|few|TRBV5-1|NA|12
CASSRDTETQYF
TGCGCCAGCAGCCGGGACACTGAGACCCAGTACTTC
>TRBJ2-1|few|TRBV18|NA|15
CASSPRQSSYNEQFF
TGTGCCAGCTCACCACGACAAAGCTCCTACAATGAGCAGTTCTTC
>TRBJ2-2|NA|TRBV11-2|TRBD1|14
CASTRQGAGRELFF
TGTGCCAGCACTCGACAGGGGGCTGGGCGGGAGCTGTTTTTT
>TRBJ2-2|few|TRBV12-3/TRBV12-4|TRBD2|17
CASSLRSGIANTGELFF
TGTGCCAGCAGTTTACGGAGCGGGATCGCGAACACCGGGGAGCTGTTTTTT
>TRBJ2-5|NA|TRBV11-1|NA|18
CASSSHRNRDTKQETQYF
TGTGCCAGCAGCTCTCATAGGAACCGGGACACGAAACAAGAGACCCAGTACTTC
>TRBJ2-7|many|TRBV10-3|NA|12
CAISEFLPRQYF
TGTGCCATCAGTGAGTTCCTTCCAAGGCAGTACTTC
>TRBJ1-2|once|TRBV27|NA|18
CASSLSNEEGTHYYGYTF
TGTGCCAGCAGTTTATCGAATGAGGAGGGGACCCATTACTATGGCTACACCTTC
>TRBJ2-7|NA|TRBV29-1|NA|13
CSDGLKNPHEQYF
TGCAGCGACGGCCTGAAGAATCCTCACGAGCAGTACTTC
>TRBJ1-1|NA|TRBV5-1|NA|13
CASSYRTNTEAFF
TGCGCCAGCAGCTACCGGACGAACACTGAAGCTTTCTTT
>TRBJ2-7|few|TRBV27|NA|15
CASSLNAGGGSLQYF
TGTGCCAGCAGTCTTAACGCCGGGGGAGGTTCGCTGCAGTACTTC
>TRBJ2-3|NA|TRBV10-3|TRBD2|15
CAIRGPSGPTDTQYF
TGTGCCATCAGGGGACCTAGCGGCCCCACAGATACGCAGTATTTT
>TRBJ1-2|few|TRBV12-3/TRBV12-4|NA|12
CASSFERHGYTF
TGTGCCAGCAGTTTCGAGCGGCATGGCTACACCTTC
>TRBJ2-7|few|TRBV19|TRBD1|14
CASSSRQGLNEQYF
TGTGCCAGTAGTTCTCGACAGGGGTTAAACGAGCAGTACTTC
>TRBJ2-1|few|TRBV12-3/TRBV12-4|TRBD2|15
CASSPDPGLVFEQFF
TGTGCCAGCAGTCCGGACCCGGGACTAGTATTTGAGCAGTTCTTC
>TRBJ1-1|NA|TRBV11-2|NA|15
CASSLQGRRNTEAFF
TGTGCCAGCAGCTTACAGGGCAGACGGAACACTGAAGCTTTCTTT
>TRBJ1-2|few|TRBV28|TRBD1|16
CASSAPGQGADYGYTF
TGTGCCAGCAGTGCACCGGGACAGGGGGCTGACTATGGCTACACCTTC
>TRBJ2-1|NA|TRBV20-1|TRBD2|16
CSARVSGRAPYNEQFF
TGCAGTGCTAGAGTCAGCGGGAGGGCCCCCTACAATGAGCAGTTCTTC
>TRBJ2-1|NA|TRBV29-1|TRBD2|13
CSASGRAKPEQFF
TGCAGCGCTAGCGGGAGGGCCAAACCAGAGCAGTTCTTC
>TRBJ2-7|few|TRBV20-1|TRBD2|16
CSARGLTSGSSYEQYF
TGCAGTGCTAGAGGGTTGACTAGCGGGAGCTCCTACGAGCAGTACTTC
>TRBJ2-7|NA|TRBV28|NA|14
CASSSGPLAYEQYF
TGTGCCAGCAGTTCCGGACCCCTGGCCTACGAGCAGTACTTC
>TRBJ1-2|NA|TRBV6-5|TRBD1|16
CASSYPLLRDSEGYTF
TGTGCCAGCAGTTATCCCTTGCTCCGGGACAGTGAAGGCTACACCTTC
>TRBJ2-1|once|TRBV19|NA|15
CASSIRDSANNEQFF
TGTGCCAGTAGTATTCGGGACTCAGCGAACAATGAGCAGTTCTTC
>TRBJ2-7|NA|TRBV5-1|NA|13
CASSILTAYEQYF
TGCGCCAGCAGTATCTTGACAGCATACGAGCAGTACTTC
>TRBJ2-5|NA|TRBV5-1|TRBD2|18
CASSQGLAGGKYQETQYF
TGCGCCAGCAGCCAGGGACTAGCGGGGGGCAAGTACCAAGAGACCCAGTACTTC
>TRBJ2-7|few|TRBV29-1|NA|14
CSASSWGQRYEQYF
TGCAGCGCCTCTTCTTGGGGGCAAAGGTACGAGCAGTACTTC
>TRBJ2-7|few|TRBV27|TRBD2|16
CASSSDGAGGRGEQYF
TGTGCCAGCAGTTCGGATGGAGCGGGAGGGAGAGGCGAGCAGTACTTC
>TRBJ1-1|few|TRBV7-9|NA|17
CASSFTPGPQTHTEAFF
TGTGCCAGCAGCTTCACCCCGGGACCCCAAACACACACTGAAGCTTTCTTT
>TRBJ2-2|many|TRBV4-3|NA|14
CASSQFSGTGELFF
TGCGCCAGCAGCCAATTTTCCGGAACCGGGGAGCTGTTTTTT
>TRBJ2-1|NA|TRBV4-1|TRBD2|14
CASSQTSGYNEQFF
TGCGCCAGCAGCCAAACTAGCGGGTACAATGAGCAGTTCTTC